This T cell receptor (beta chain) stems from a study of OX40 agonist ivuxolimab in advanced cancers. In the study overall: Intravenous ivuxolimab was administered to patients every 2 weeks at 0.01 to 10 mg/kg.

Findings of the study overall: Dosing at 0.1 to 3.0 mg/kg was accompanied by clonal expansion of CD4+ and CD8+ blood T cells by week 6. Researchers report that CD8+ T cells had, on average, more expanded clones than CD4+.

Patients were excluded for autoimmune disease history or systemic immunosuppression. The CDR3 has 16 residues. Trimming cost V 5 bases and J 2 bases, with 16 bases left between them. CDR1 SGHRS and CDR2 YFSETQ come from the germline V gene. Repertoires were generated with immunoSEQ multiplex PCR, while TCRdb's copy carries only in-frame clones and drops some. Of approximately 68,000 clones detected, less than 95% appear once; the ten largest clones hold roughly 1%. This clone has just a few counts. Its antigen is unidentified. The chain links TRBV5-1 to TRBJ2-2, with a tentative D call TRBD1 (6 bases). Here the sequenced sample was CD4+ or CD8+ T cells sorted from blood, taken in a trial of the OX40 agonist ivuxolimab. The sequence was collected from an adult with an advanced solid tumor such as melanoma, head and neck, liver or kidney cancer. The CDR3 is CASRETGYGNTGELFF. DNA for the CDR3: TGCGCCAGCAGAGAAACAGGGTACGGAAACACCGGGGAGCTGTTTTTT.